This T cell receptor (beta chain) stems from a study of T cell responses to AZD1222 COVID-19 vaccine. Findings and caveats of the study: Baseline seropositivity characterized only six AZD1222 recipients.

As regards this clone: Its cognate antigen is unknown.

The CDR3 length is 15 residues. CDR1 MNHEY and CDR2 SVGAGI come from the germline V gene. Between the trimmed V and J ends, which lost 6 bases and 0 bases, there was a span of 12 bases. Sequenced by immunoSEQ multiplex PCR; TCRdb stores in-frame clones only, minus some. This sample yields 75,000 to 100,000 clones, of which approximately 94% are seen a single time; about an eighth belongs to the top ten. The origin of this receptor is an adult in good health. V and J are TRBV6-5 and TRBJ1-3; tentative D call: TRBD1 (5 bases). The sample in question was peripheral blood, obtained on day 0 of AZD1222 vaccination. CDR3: CASSPTVSSGNTIYF. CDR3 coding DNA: TGTGCCAGCAGCCCGACAGTCAGCTCTGGAAACACCATATATTTT.